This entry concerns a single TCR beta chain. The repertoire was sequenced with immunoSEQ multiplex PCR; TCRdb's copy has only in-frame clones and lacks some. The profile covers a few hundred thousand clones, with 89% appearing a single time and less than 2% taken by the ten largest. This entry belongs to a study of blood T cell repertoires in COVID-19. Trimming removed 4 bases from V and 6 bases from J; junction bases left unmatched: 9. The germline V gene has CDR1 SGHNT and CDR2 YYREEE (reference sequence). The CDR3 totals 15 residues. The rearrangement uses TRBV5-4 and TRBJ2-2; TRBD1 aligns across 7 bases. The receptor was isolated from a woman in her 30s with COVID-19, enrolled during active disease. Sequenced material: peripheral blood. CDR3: CASSRDSLLSGELFF. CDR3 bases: TGTGCCAGCAGCCGGGACAGCTTACTTTCCGGGGAGCTGTTTTTT. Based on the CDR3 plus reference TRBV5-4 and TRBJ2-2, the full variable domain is ETGVTQSPTHLIKTRGQQVTLRCSSQSGHNTVSWYQQALGQGPQFIFQYYREEENGRGNFPPRFSGLQFPNYSSELNVNALELDDSALYLCASSRDSLLSGELFFGEGSRLTVL.